These 22 T cell receptor beta chains were all obtained from the same sample, sequenced in a study of cytomegalovirus exposure and HLA in healthy donors. Researchers ran the PCR with 60 Vbeta and 13 Jbeta primers. The data were produced by immunoSEQ multiplex PCR, yet TCRdb's version contains in-frame clones alone and is incomplete. The sample includes 100,000 to 150,000 clones, around 75% of them seen just once. Sequencing input: PBMCs. These receptors originate from a woman between 45 and 65 years old in good health and CMV-seronegative.

The chain has TRBV7-9 and TRBJ2-1; 7 positions match TRBD1. CDR3 length: 14 residues. The J segment lost 9 bases and the V segment lost 4 bases, leaving 9 bases of the junction unmatched. CDR1 and CDR2 from the germline V gene are SEHNR and FQNEAQ (reference sequence). The CDR3 reads CASSSTSTGFEQFF. The CDR3 nucleotides are TGTGCCAGCAGCTCAACCTCGACAGGGTTTGAGCAGTTCTTC.

This chain connects TRBV5-1 to TRBJ2-5; 8 bases agree with TRBD2. The germline V gene has CDR1 SGHRS and CDR2 YFSETQ. This CDR3 comprises 16 residues. V lost 4 bases and J lost 1; bases outside the gene matches: 9. CDR3 amino acids: CASSPGLATTQETQYF. For the CDR3, the DNA is TGCGCCAGCAGCCCCGGACTAGCAACTACCCAAGAGACCCAGTACTTC.

This clone was detected a few times. The chain joins TRBV30 to TRBJ1-1; 7 nucleotides line up with TRBD1. Germline V CDR1 and CDR2: GTSNPN, SVGIG (reference sequence). The CDR3 loop spans 13 amino acids. V lost 2 bases, J lost 5 bases, and 5 bases stayed unmatched. The CDR3 nucleotides read TGTGCCTGGAGTAAGGGGGCGGGTACTGAAGCTTTCTTT. Translation gives CAWSKGAGTEAFF.

This chain links TRBV5-1 with TRBJ2-1; 11 nucleotides align to TRBD2. CDR3 length equals 13 residues. V gave up 6 bases and J gave up 6 bases; unmatched junction bases: 2. Germline V lookup: CDR1 SGHRS, CDR2 YFSETQ. DNA for the CDR3: TGCGCCAGCAAACTAGCGGGAGTCAATGAGCAGTTCTTC. Amino acid sequence: CASKLAGVNEQFF. Filled out from reference TRBV5-1 and TRBJ2-1, the complete variable domain reads KAGVTQTPRYLIKTRGQQVTLSCSPISGHRSVSWYQQTPGQGLQFLFEYFSETQRNKGNFPGRFSGRQFSNSRSEMNVSTLELGDSALYLCASKLAGVNEQFFGPGTRLTVL.

This sequence joins TRBV29-1 and TRBJ1-3; D gene ambiguous. From germline, CDR1 is SQVTM and CDR2 ANQGSEA. There are 11 residues in the CDR3. The V gene lost 7 bases and the J gene lost 4 bases, with 8 bases spanning the gap. Here the CDR3 reads CSDMQGNTIYF. In DNA, the CDR3 is TGCAGCGACATGCAGGGAAACACCATATATTTT.

The chain combines TRBV7-2 with TRBJ2-1; 9 positions agree with TRBD2. The trim removed 3 bases at V and 6 bases at J, leaving 12 bases unmatched. The CDR3 has 17 residues. In germline, CDR1 is SGHTA, CDR2 FQGNSA. Here the CDR3 reads CASSFGGSGLASNEQFF. As DNA, the CDR3 is TGTGCCAGCAGCTTCGGAGGGAGCGGACTAGCGAGCAATGAGCAGTTCTTC.

J is TRBJ1-4 and V is TRBV27, with a tentative D call TRBD1 (5 bases). The CDR3 runs to 14 residues. V was cut by 2 bases and J by 4 bases, with 8 bases left in between. Germline loops: CDR1 MNHEY, CDR2 SMNVEV (reference sequence). CDR3 in DNA: TGTGCCAGCAGTTTAAGCAGGGTTAATGAAAAACTGTTTTTT. The encoded protein is CASSLSRVNEKLFF.

V usage is TRBV9 and J usage is TRBJ2-3, with a tentative D call TRBD2 (6 bases). CDR3 size: 15 residues. V shed 0 bases and J shed 4 bases, with 12 bases lying between them. The germline gives CDR1 SGDLS, CDR2 YYNGEE. Here the CDR3 reads CASSVARGRSDTQYF. CDR3 sequence (DNA): TGTGCCAGCAGCGTAGCTCGGGGGAGATCAGATACGCAGTATTTT.

This chain joins TRBV5-1 and TRBJ2-1; 13 nucleotides line up with TRBD2. Germline V gene lookup returns CDR1 SGHRS and CDR2 YFSETQ. This CDR3 region has 16 residues. Unmatched junction bases numbered 6, after V lost 2 bases and J lost 7 bases. The CDR3 spells CASSFGLAGVRNEQFF. CDR3 DNA: TGCGCCAGCAGCTTCGGACTAGCGGGAGTAAGAAATGAGCAGTTCTTC.

This clone is a singleton in its sample. This sequence joins TRBV5-1 and TRBJ2-3, with D possibly matching TRBD2 (5 bases). Germline CDR1 reads SGHRS; CDR2 reads YFSETQ. V shed 3 bases and J shed 2 bases, with 10 bases lying between them. This CDR3 comprises 14 residues. CDR3 sequence (DNA): TGCGCCAGCAGCTCAGGACTCCCCACAGATACGCAGTATTTT. Translated: CASSSGLPTDTQYF.

This clone was seen a handful of times. The V and J genes are TRBV6-5 and TRBJ1-2, with TRBD1 matching 7 bases. The germline CDR1 and CDR2 sequences are MNHEY and SVGAGI. This CDR3 contains 13 residues. J gave up 3 bases and V 5 bases, and 3 bases lay outside the gene matches. This chain's CDR3 is CASSRTGDYGYTF. The CDR3 DNA sequence: TGTGCCAGCAGTAGAACAGGGGACTATGGCTACACCTTC.

V is TRBV14 and J is TRBJ2-7, with unresolved D. Trimming cost V 6 bases and J 2 bases, with 11 bases left between them. Germline loops: CDR1 SGHDN, CDR2 FVKESK. This CDR3 has 13 residues. CDR3 protein: CASRSSSTYEQYF. The CDR3 region has the DNA TGTGCCAGCAGGTCTAGTTCTACCTACGAGCAGTACTTC.

The chain recombines TRBV4-3 with TRBJ2-7; 13 positions agree with TRBD2. The germline gives CDR1 LGHNA, CDR2 YSLEER. This CDR3 region has 19 residues. J lost 3 bases, V lost 1 base, and 12 bases had no gene match. This CDR3 is CASSQVATSGRWDLYEQYF. The CDR3 nucleotides read TGCGCCAGCAGCCAAGTCGCGACTAGCGGGAGGTGGGACCTCTACGAGCAGTACTTC.

V gene TRBV12-2 combines with J gene TRBJ2-5; TRBD2, the D gene given by the table, was not confirmed from the DNA. TRBV12-2 is designated a pseudogene. The CDR3 length is 20 residues. DNA for the CDR3: TGTGCAAGTCGCTTCAAGGGTGGAGAATGGACTAGCGGGAGGGAAGGGACCCAGTACTTC. Its protein product is CASRFKGGEWTSGREGTQYF.

The V and J genes are TRBV4-3 and TRBJ2-7; 7 bases match TRBD1. CDR1 and CDR2 (germline): LGHNA, YSLEER. This CDR3 has 14 residues. V dropped 4 bases and J dropped 4; count of bases not matched to a gene: 7. The CDR3 nucleotides are TGCGCCAGCAGCCTCCGGGACAGAGGGTACGAGCAGTACTTC. Its translation: CASSLRDRGYEQYF.

The V and J genes are TRBV11-1 and TRBJ1-2; 10 bases map to TRBD1. Germline CDR1 reads SGHAT; CDR2 reads FQDESV (reference sequence). This CDR3 is built from 15 residues. After removal of 5 bases from V and 3 bases from J, the junction contained 6 bases not matched to a gene. CDR3 protein: CASSPRDRGYYGYTF. The CDR3 nucleotides read TGTGCCAGCAGCCCGCGGGACAGGGGCTACTATGGCTACACCTTC.

The CDR3 DNA follows: TGTGCCACCAGCAGAAGACAGGGAACCCTCGCGAACACCGGGGAGCTGTTTTTT. This codes for CATSRRQGTLANTGELFF. The V and J genes are TRBV15 and TRBJ2-2, with 7 bases that match TRBD1. Per the germline V gene, CDR1 is LNHNV and CDR2 is YYDKDF (reference sequence). This CDR3 has 18 residues. Losses at the gene ends were 2 bases for V and 0 bases for J; bases not matched to a gene: 9.

The V and J genes are TRBV28 and TRBJ2-5; weak D call: TRBD2 (6 bases). CDR3 size: 13 residues. Trimming left V 6 bases short and J 5 bases short, with 13 bases between. Germline lookup yields CDR1 MDHEN and CDR2 SYDVKM. The CDR3 protein is CASSLVEGETQYF. The DNA for the CDR3 is TGTGCCAGCAGCCTAGTGGAGGGGGAGACCCAGTACTTC.

This clone was seen once. The chain couples TRBV7-2 to TRBJ2-7; D gene uncertain. The CDR3 has 12 amino acids. V gave up 4 bases and J gave up 3 bases, with 7 bases separating them. Germline-derived CDR1 and CDR2 are SGHTA and FQGNSA. The CDR3 coding sequence is TGTGCCAGCAGCTCCTCGGGCTACGAGCAGTACTTC. This encodes CASSSSGYEQYF.

The chain couples TRBV4-3 to TRBJ1-4, with TRBD1 matching over 8 bases. The junction had 8 bases not matched to a gene; V was cut back by 6 bases and J by 8 bases. CDR1 LGHNA and CDR2 YSLEER come from the germline V gene. CDR3 length equals 14 residues. CDR3 DNA sequence: TGCGCCAGCAGATCCGGACAGGGAGGAGAAAAACTGTTTTTT. Its translation is CASRSGQGGEKLFF.

The rearrangement uses TRBV7-8 and TRBJ1-4; D remains unclear. The CDR3 length is 17 residues. Germline V gives CDR1 SGHVS, CDR2 FQNEAQ. V was cut by 5 bases and J by 5 bases, with 21 bases left in between. DNA of the CDR3: TGTGCCAGCAGCCCGGCGCGGGTCGCGAGGAGAAATGAAAAACTGTTTTTT. It yields the protein CASSPARVARRNEKLFF.

The J gene is TRBJ2-6, the V gene TRBV28; D call uncertain. This CDR3 has 16 amino acids. Trimming took off 5 bases at V and 4 bases at J, with 15 bases between the two ends. Germline values: CDR1 MDHEN, CDR2 SYDVKM. CDR3 region: CASSLPGAPGANVLTF. The CDR3 DNA reads as TGTGCCAGCAGTCTCCCAGGTGCTCCCGGGGCCAACGTCCTGACTTTC.